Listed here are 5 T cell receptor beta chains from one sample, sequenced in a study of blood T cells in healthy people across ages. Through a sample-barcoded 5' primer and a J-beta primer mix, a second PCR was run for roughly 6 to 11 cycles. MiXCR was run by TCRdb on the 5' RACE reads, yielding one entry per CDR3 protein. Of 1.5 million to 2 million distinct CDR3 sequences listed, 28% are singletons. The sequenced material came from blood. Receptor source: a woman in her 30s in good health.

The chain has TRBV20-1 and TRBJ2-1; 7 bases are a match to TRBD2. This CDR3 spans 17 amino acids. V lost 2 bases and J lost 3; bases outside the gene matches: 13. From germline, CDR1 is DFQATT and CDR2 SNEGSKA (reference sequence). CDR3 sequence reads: CSARPQAGAGHYNEQFF. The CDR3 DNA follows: TGCAGTGCTAGACCTCAGGCGGGAGCGGGGCACTACAATGAGCAGTTCTTC.

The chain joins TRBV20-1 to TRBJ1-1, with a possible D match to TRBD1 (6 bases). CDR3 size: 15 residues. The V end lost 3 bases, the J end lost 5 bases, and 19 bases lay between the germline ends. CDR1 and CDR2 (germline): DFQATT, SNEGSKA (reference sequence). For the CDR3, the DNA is TGCAGTGCTAGTAAGGGGGTACGAAGAGGAACTGAAGCTTTCTTT. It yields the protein CSASKGVRRGTEAFF.

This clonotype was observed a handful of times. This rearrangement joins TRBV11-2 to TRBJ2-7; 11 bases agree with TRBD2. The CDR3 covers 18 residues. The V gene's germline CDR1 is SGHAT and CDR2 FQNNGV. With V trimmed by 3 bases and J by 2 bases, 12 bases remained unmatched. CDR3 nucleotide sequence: TGTGCCAGCAGCTTCCTGACAGGGGGACTAGCGGATGCCTACGAGCAGTACTTC. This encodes CASSFLTGGLADAYEQYF.

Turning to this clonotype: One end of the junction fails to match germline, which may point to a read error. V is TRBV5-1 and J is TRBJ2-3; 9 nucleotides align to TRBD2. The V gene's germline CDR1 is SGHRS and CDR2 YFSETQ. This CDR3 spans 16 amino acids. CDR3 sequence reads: CASSLELAGPTDMQYF. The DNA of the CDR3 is TGCGCCAGCAGCTTGGAGCTAGCGGGGCCCACAGATATGCAGTATTTT.

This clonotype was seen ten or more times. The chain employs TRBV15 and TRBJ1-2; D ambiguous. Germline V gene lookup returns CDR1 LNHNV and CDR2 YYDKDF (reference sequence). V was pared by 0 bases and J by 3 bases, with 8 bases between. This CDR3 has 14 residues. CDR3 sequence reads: CATSRDGSYYGYTF. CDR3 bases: TGTGCCACCAGCAGAGATGGTAGTTACTATGGCTACACCTTC.